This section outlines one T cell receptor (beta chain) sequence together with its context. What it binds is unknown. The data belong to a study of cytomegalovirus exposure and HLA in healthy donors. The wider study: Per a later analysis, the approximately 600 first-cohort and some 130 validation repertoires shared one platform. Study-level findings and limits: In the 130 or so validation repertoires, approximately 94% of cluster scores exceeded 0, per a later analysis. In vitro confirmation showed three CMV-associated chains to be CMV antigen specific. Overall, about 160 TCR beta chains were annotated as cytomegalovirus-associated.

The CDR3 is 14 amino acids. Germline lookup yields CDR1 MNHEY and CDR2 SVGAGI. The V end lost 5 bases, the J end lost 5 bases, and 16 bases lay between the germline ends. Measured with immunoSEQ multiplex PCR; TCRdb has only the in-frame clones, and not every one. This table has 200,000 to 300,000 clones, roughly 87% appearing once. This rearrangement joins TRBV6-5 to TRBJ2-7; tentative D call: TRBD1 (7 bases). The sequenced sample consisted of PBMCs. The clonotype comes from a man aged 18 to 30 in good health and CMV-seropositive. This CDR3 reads CASSPQGGLDEQYF. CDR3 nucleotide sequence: TGTGCCAGCAGTCCCCAGGGGGGACTGGACGAGCAGTACTTC.